Listed below are T cell receptor beta chains from one sample, sequenced in a study of shared clonotypes between healthy human individuals. Sequencing was performed with immunoSEQ multiplex PCR; in TCRdb, only in-frame clones are kept and a portion is missing. The table shows hundreds of thousands of clones, with approximately 96% occurring only once. Sequences were obtained from naive CD8+ T cells sorted from blood. These TCRs come from a woman in her thirties in good health. Both conserved end residues are part of each CDR3. The D gene is left open where the match is weak. Clone size is stated in some rows and not others, as once, few, many or a class when expanded.

TRBD1	.	TRBV28	TRBJ2-1	CATFRQGLHNEQFF	TGTGCCACCTTTCGACAGGGGTTACACAATGAGCAGTTCTTC
.	.	TRBV28	TRBJ2-5	CASSQTTGQETQYF	TGTGCCAGCAGTCAAACAACCGGGCAAGAGACCCAGTACTTC
.	.	TRBV5-4	TRBJ1-2	CASSSSGRARYGYTF	TGTGCCAGCAGCTCCAGCGGGCGGGCTAGGTATGGCTACACCTTC
TRBD1	.	TRBV2	TRBJ2-1	CASGRGQRTNEQFF	TGTGCCAGCGGAAGGGGACAGCGGACGAATGAGCAGTTCTTC
.	.	TRBV2	TRBJ2-7	CASTSSSQAYSYEQYF	TGTGCCAGCACGTCCAGTTCGCAGGCCTATTCCTACGAGCAGTACTTC
TRBD2	.	TRBV11-2	TRBJ2-1	CASSLGLAAIDRFF	TGTGCCAGCAGCTTAGGCCTAGCGGCCATAGATCGGTTCTTC
TRBD2	.	TRBV5-6	TRBJ2-1	CASSLGLAGAYEQFF	TGTGCCAGCAGCCTAGGACTAGCGGGAGCATATGAGCAGTTCTTC
TRBD2	.	TRBV10-1	TRBJ2-1	CASSEGGLAIIYNEQFF	TGCGCCAGCAGTGAGGGGGGACTAGCTATTATCTACAATGAGCAGTTCTTC
.	.	TRBV5-1	TRBJ1-3	CASSADVYGVVVENTIYF	TGCGCCAGCAGCGCCGACGTTTACGGAGTAGTCGTGGAAAACACCATATATTTT
.	.	TRBV4-2	TRBJ2-1	CASSQDPGVTLNEQFF	TGTGCCAGCAGCCAAGATCCAGGGGTAACCCTAAATGAGCAGTTCTTC
TRBD2	.	TRBV28	TRBJ2-3	CASKGGWTSLGTDTQYF	TGTGCCAGCAAGGGGGGATGGACTAGCCTCGGCACAGATACGCAGTATTTT
.	.	TRBV28	TRBJ2-7	CASSLGTYEQYF	TGTGCCAGCAGTTTGGGCACCTACGAGCAGTACTTC
.	once	TRBV19	TRBJ1-3	CASSIVDYSGNTIYF	TGTGCCAGTAGTATCGTCGACTACTCTGGAAACACCATATATTTT
TRBD1	.	TRBV5-8	TRBJ2-7	CASSSGQGSEQYF	TGTGCCAGCAGCTCCGGACAGGGGTCCGAGCAGTACTTC
.	.	TRBV6-5	TRBJ2-7	CASRTYEQYF	TGTGCCAGCAGGACCTACGAGCAGTACTTC
.	.	TRBV13	TRBJ1-4	CASSQGRKGKLFF	TGTGCCAGCAGCCAGGGGAGGAAGGGAAAACTGTTTTTT
.	.	TRBV27	TRBJ2-3	CASGATVADTQYF	TGTGCCAGCGGAGCGACAGTTGCAGATACGCAGTATTTT
.	.	TRBV29-1	TRBJ2-1	CSVPPGFF	TGCAGCGTGCCCCCGGGGTTCTTC
TRBD1	.	TRBV19	TRBJ1-4	CASSMWTGMKEKLFF	TGTGCCAGTAGTATGTGGACAGGAATGAAAGAAAAACTGTTTTTT
.	.	TRBV28	TRBJ1-5	CASSFLQTNQPQHF	TGTGCCAGCAGTTTTCTGCAGACCAATCAGCCCCAGCATTTT
TRBD2	.	TRBV19	TRBJ2-1	CASSTSGSSYNEQFF	TGTGCCAGTAGTACTAGCGGGAGCTCCTACAATGAGCAGTTCTTC
TRBD1	.	TRBV9	TRBJ2-3	CASSPNRGAPDTQYF	TGTGCCAGCAGCCCTAACAGGGGGGCCCCAGATACGCAGTATTTT
TRBD1	once	TRBV4-1	TRBJ2-5	CASSQEGQSQETQYF	TGCGCCAGCAGCCAAGAGGGACAGAGTCAAGAGACCCAGTACTTC
.	.	TRBV4-1	TRBJ2-4	CASSQIGESVNIQYF	TGCGCCAGCAGCCAAATAGGGGAGAGTGTAAACATTCAGTACTTC
.	.	TRBV27	TRBJ2-3	CASSVTGEDTDTQYF	TGTGCCAGCAGTGTCACAGGGGAGGACACAGATACGCAGTATTTT
.	.	TRBV19	TRBJ2-3	CASSITLEGVLSLDTQYF	TGTGCCAGTAGTATTACTTTAGAAGGGGTTTTGTCTCTGGATACGCAGTATTTT
TRBD1	.	TRBV28	TRBJ1-6	CASSTHRDRHFNSPLHF	TGTGCCAGCAGTACCCACCGGGACAGACACTTCAATTCACCCCTCCACTTT
TRBD2	.	TRBV6-1	TRBJ2-5	CASRGTSGRQETQYF	TGTGCCAGCAGGGGGACTAGCGGGCGGCAAGAGACCCAGTACTTC
.	once	TRBV7-9	TRBJ2-7	CASSLADEQYF	TGTGCCAGCAGCTTAGCCGACGAGCAGTACTTC
.	.	TRBV27	TRBJ2-7	CASRSWGWGRTYEQYF	TGTGCCAGCCGTTCGTGGGGGTGGGGCCGAACCTACGAGCAGTACTTC
.	.	TRBV5-6	TRBJ2-1	CASSFSDNEQFF	TGTGCCAGCAGCTTTTCCGACAATGAGCAGTTCTTC
TRBD1	.	TRBV4-2	TRBJ2-7	CAGSQGRTGGYEQYF	TGTGCCGGCAGCCAAGGAAGGACAGGGGGCTACGAGCAGTACTTC
.	.	TRBV28	TRBJ2-7	CASSFGFAYEQYF	TGTGCCAGCAGTTTCGGCTTTGCCTACGAGCAGTACTTC
TRBD1	.	TRBV28	TRBJ2-7	CASSPGGTGIYEQYF	TGTGCCAGCAGCCCCGGTGGGACAGGGATCTACGAGCAGTACTTC
TRBD1	once	TRBV28	TRBJ1-2	CASSSSRQGTHPYGYTF	TGTGCCAGCAGTTCTTCCAGACAGGGGACCCACCCTTATGGCTACACCTTC
.	.	TRBV28	TRBJ2-7	CASSSIYEQYF	TGTGCCAGCAGTTCCATTTACGAGCAGTACTTC
.	once	TRBV28	TRBJ1-5	CASWDPYSNQPQHF	TGTGCCAGCTGGGACCCTTATAGCAATCAGCCCCAGCATTTT
.	.	TRBV5-6	TRBJ2-1	CASSQLPMNEQFF	TGTGCCAGCAGCCAACTACCTATGAATGAGCAGTTCTTC
.	.	TRBV6-4	TRBJ1-5	CARGGQGQPQHF	TGTGCCAGGGGAGGGCAGGGTCAGCCCCAGCATTTT
TRBD1	once	TRBV27	TRBJ2-7	CASSSGQGGIYEQYF	TGTGCCAGCAGTTCGGGACAGGGCGGGATCTACGAGCAGTACTTC
.	once	TRBV5-6	TRBJ2-5	CASSLVVGLQETQYF	TGTGCCAGCAGCTTGGTAGTGGGGCTACAAGAGACCCAGTACTTC
TRBD1	.	TRBV10-1	TRBJ1-1	CASSGGTGMNTEAFF	TGCGCCAGCAGTGGAGGGACAGGCATGAACACTGAAGCTTTCTTT
.	.	TRBV9	TRBJ1-4	CASSAGEKLFF	TGTGCCAGCAGCGCCGGAGAAAAACTGTTTTTT
.	.	TRBV4-1	TRBJ2-7	CASSQTSDYEQYF	TGCGCCAGCAGCCAGACGTCTGACTACGAGCAGTACTTC
TRBD1	.	TRBV5-1	TRBJ2-3	CASSGTGGSTDTQYF	TGCGCCAGCAGCGGAACAGGGGGTTCCACAGATACGCAGTATTTT
.	.	TRBV7-9	TRBJ2-7	CASSSGRTYEQYF	TGTGCCAGCAGCTCGGGTCGGACCTACGAGCAGTACTTC
.	.	TRBV9	TRBJ2-5	CASSVGTASGETQYF	TGTGCCAGCAGCGTAGGGACTGCCTCGGGGGAGACCCAGTACTTC
.	.	TRBV2	TRBJ1-2	CASSRFAEHGYTF	TGTGCCAGCAGTCGATTTGCAGAGCATGGCTACACCTTC
TRBD1	once	TRBV5-1	TRBJ2-7	CASSFKDREYEQYF	TGCGCCAGCAGCTTTAAGGACAGGGAGTACGAGCAGTACTTC
.	.	TRBV29-1	TRBJ2-1	CSVDHRRSSYNEQFF	TGCAGCGTTGACCACCGTAGGAGCTCCTACAATGAGCAGTTCTTC
TRBD1	.	TRBV13	TRBJ1-2	CASSLGSQWRGRTF	TGTGCCAGCAGCTTAGGCTCCCAATGGAGGGGGCGCACCTTC
.	.	TRBV15	TRBJ2-3	CATSRERDTQYF	TGTGCCACCAGCAGAGAGAGAGATACGCAGTATTTT